The 5 T cell receptor beta chains presented below share a single source sample, sequenced in a study of blood T cell repertoires in COVID-19. Clones were read by immunoSEQ multiplex PCR, and TCRdb kept only the in-frame ones, dropping some. The data show more than 150,000 clones, around 83% seen once. Sequencing was performed on peripheral blood. These receptors came from a woman aged 40 to 50 with acute or convalescent COVID-19.

This chain joins TRBV7-9 and TRBJ1-2, with D uncertain. The CDR3 has 13 amino acids. V lost 2 bases and J 5 bases, leaving 9 bases between the germline ends. CDR1 is SEHNR and CDR2 is FQNEAQ in the germline V gene (reference sequence). Here the CDR3 DNA reads TGTGCCAGCAGCTTACAACCGGGTTATGGCTACACCTTC. Protein sequence: CASSLQPGYGYTF. Full variable domain (missing parts from reference TRBV7-9 and TRBJ1-2): DTGVSQNPRHKITKRGQNVTFRCDPISEHNRLYWYRQTLGQGPEFLTYFQNEAQLEKSRLLSDRFSAERPKGSFSTLEIQRTEQGDSAMYLCASSLQPGYGYTFGSGTRLTVV.

A single count supports this clone. The rearrangement links TRBV9 to TRBJ2-7, with D unclear. CDR1 SGDLS and CDR2 YYNGEE come from the germline V gene. The V end was cut by 3 bases, the J end by 3 bases, with 19 bases between. The CDR3 sequence is 16 residues long. The CDR3 DNA sequence: TGTGCCAGCAGCGGAAACCGGGTCTCCCACTACTACGAGCAGTACTTC. It is translated as CASSGNRVSHYYEQYF.

A word on this clone: Other DNA sequences in this specimen translate into the identical CDR3. V is TRBV5-4 and J is TRBJ2-5; D is ambiguous. This CDR3 region has 15 residues. Trimming pared 1 base from V and 2 bases from J, leaving 12 bases between. Per germline, CDR1 SGHNT and CDR2 YYREEE (reference sequence). For the CDR3, the DNA is TGTGCCAGCAGCTTGTCACCGGCAGGACAAGAGACCCAGTACTTC. It encodes CASSLSPAGQETQYF.

The chain recombines TRBV6-6 with TRBJ1-1; no firm D call. With 5 bases removed from V and 1 base from J, the gap between germline ends came to 8 bases. CDR3 length: 13 residues. The germline gives CDR1 MNHNY, CDR2 SVGAGI (reference sequence). The CDR3 nucleotides read TGTGCCAGCAGTACTGGGCCGAACACTGAAGCTTTCTTT. This translates into CASSTGPNTEAFF.

The V call is TRBV10-1, the J call TRBJ2-2; weak D call: TRBD2 (5 bases). V dropped 10 bases and J dropped 0 bases, with 12 bases sitting between them. Looked up from germline, CDR1 is WNHNN and CDR2 is SYGVQD (reference sequence). There are 14 residues in the CDR3. Written as DNA, the CDR3 is TGCGCCACACGGGGATTCGCGAACACCGGGGAGCTGTTTTTT. It codes for CATRGFANTGELFF.